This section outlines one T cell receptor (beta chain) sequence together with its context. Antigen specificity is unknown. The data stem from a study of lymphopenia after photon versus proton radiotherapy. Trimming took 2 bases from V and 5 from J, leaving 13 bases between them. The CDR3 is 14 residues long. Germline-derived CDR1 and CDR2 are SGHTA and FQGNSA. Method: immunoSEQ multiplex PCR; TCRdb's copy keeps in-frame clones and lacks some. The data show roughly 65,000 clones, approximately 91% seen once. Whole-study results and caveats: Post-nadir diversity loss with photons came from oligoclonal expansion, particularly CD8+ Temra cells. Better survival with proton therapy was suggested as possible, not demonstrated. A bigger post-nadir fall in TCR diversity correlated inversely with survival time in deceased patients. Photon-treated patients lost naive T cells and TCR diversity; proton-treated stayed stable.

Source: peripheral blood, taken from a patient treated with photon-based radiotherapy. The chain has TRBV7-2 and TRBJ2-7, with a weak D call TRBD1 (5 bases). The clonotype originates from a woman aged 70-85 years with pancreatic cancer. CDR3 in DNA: TGTGCCAGCAGCTTACAAAAGACAGCTCACGAGCAGTACTTC. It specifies CASSLQKTAHEQYF.